The entry that follows covers one T cell receptor (beta chain) sequence. This sample is drawn from a study of T cell responses to AZD1222 COVID-19 vaccine. Profiling relied on immunoSEQ multiplex PCR, and the TCRdb table lists in-frame clones only, not all of them. The data hold 90,000 to 120,000 clones, with about 86% observed a single time. The sequenced sample was peripheral blood, obtained on day 0 of AZD1222 vaccination. The source is an adult in good health.

Written as DNA, the CDR3 is TGTGCCAGCAGCTTGCGTCAGGGGGCAGGAGAAAAACTGTTTTTT. Protein sequence: CASSLRQGAGEKLFF. The rearrangement joins TRBV5-4 to TRBJ1-4, with 8 bases lining up with TRBD1. The CDR3 contains 15 residues. The V gene end was trimmed by 1 base and the J gene end by 8 bases; junction bases not matched to a gene: 7. The V gene's germline CDR1 is SGHNT and CDR2 YYREEE (reference sequence).